The clone carrying this TCR beta chain came up a few times. As handled by the study authors: From reference gene primer amplification, estimates of nucleated cell counts were derived. Repertoires were generated with immunoSEQ multiplex PCR, while TCRdb's copy carries only in-frame clones and drops some. For V, J and clone size, that table is used; D and trimming come from the DNA. The sample records tens of thousands of clones, about four fifths being singletons. This sample was taken from a study of blood T cell repertoires in COVID-19. Sequencing input: peripheral blood. This receptor was identified in an older woman with acute or convalescent COVID-19.

The CDR3 DNA reads TGTGCCATCAGTGAGGGCCTTTGGGGCTACACCTTC. As protein: CAISEGLWGYTF. V usage is TRBV10-3 and J usage is TRBJ1-2; D ambiguous. CDR1 and CDR2 from the germline V gene are ENHRY and SYGVKD. The CDR3 sequence is 12 residues long. The V gene lost 2 bases and the J gene lost 8 bases, with 9 bases spanning the gap.